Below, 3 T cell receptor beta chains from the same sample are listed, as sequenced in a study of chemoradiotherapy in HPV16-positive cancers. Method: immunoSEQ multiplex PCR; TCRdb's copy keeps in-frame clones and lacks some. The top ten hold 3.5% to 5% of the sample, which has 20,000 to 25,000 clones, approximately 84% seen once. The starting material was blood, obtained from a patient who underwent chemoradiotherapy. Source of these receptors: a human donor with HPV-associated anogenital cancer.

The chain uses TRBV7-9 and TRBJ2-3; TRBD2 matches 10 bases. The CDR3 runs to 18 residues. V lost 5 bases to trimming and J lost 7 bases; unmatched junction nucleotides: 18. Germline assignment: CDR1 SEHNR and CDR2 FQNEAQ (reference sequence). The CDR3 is CASSTAGRTSGTEHTQYF. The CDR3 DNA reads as TGTGCCAGCAGCACAGCCGGGCGAACTAGCGGGACGGAACATACGCAGTATTTT. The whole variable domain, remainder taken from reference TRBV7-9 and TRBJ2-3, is DTGVSQNPRHKITKRGQNVTFRCDPISEHNRLYWYRQTLGQGPEFLTYFQNEAQLEKSRLLSDRFSAERPKGSFSTLEIQRTEQGDSAMYLCASSTAGRTSGTEHTQYFGPGTRLTVL.

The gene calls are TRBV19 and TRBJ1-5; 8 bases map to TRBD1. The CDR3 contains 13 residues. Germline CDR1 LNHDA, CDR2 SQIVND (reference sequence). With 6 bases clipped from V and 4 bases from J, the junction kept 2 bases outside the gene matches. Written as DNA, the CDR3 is TGTGCCAGTAGCCGGGACAGGAATCAGCCCCAGCATTTT. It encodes CASSRDRNQPQHF.

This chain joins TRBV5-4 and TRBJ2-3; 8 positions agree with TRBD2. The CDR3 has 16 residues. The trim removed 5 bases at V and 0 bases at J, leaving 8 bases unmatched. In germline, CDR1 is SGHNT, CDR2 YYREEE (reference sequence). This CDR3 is CASSFRAGGSTDTQYF. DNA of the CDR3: TGTGCCAGCAGTTTCCGGGCGGGGGGAAGCACAGATACGCAGTATTTT.